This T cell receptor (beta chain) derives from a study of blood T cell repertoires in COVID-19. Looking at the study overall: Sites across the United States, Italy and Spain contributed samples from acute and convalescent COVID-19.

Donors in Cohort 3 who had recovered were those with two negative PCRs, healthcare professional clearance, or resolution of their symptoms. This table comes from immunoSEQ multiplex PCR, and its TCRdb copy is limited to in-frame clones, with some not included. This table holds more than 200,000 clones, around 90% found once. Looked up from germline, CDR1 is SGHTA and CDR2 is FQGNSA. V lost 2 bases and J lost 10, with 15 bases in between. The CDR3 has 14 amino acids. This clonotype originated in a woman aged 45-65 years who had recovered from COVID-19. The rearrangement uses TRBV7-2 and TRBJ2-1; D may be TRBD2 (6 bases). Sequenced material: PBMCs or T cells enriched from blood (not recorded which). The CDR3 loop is CASSLNVPAGEQFF. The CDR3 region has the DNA TGTGCCAGCAGCTTAAACGTTCCGGCGGGAGAGCAGTTCTTC.